Presented here are 13 T cell receptor beta chains from one specimen sequenced in a study of neoadjuvant nivolumab and ipilimumab in lung cancer. This table comes from immunoSEQ multiplex PCR, and its TCRdb copy is limited to in-frame clones, with some not included. Of about 38,000 clones detected, roughly 87% appear once; the ten largest clones hold 3% to 4%. The material was peripheral blood, obtained before neoadjuvant nivolumab, alone or with ipilimumab. These receptor sequences come from an adult with non-small cell lung cancer.

This CDR3 is CALEFYEQYF. CDR3 sequence (DNA): TGTGCCCTGGAATTCTACGAGCAGTACTTC. This chain connects TRBV11-3 to TRBJ2-7, with D uncertain. This CDR3 comprises 10 residues. The germline V gene has CDR1 SGHNT and CDR2 YENEEA. V was pared by 11 bases and J by 3 bases, with 8 bases between. The whole variable domain, remainder taken from reference TRBV11-3 and TRBJ2-7, is EAGVVQSPRYKIIEKKQPVAFWCNPISGHNTLYWYLQNLGQGPELLIRYENEEAVDDSQLPKDRFSAERLKGVDSTLKIQPAELGDSAVYLCALEFYEQYFGPGTRLTVT.

The CDR3 sequence: CASLSAGRLFF. The CDR3 nucleotides are TGTGCCAGCCTCTCGGCCGGGAGATTGTTCTTC. V and J are TRBV6-5 and TRBJ2-1; weak D call: TRBD2 (6 bases). Germline V gene lookup returns CDR1 MNHEY and CDR2 SVGAGI. This CDR3 has 11 amino acids. V dropped 8 bases and J dropped 15 bases, with 17 bases sitting between them.

The chain combines TRBV7-9 with TRBJ2-1, with 8 nucleotides matching TRBD2. The V segment lost 6 bases and the J segment 0 bases; nucleotides outside the gene matches: 7. The germline gives CDR1 SEHNR, CDR2 FQNEAQ (reference sequence). The CDR3 covers 16 residues. CDR3 protein: CASRPGSGSSYNEQFF. CDR3 in DNA: TGTGCCAGCAGACCGGGGAGCGGGAGCTCCTACAATGAGCAGTTCTTC.

The chain employs TRBV4-1 and TRBJ2-7, with 11 bases that match TRBD1. Unmatched junction bases numbered 8, after V lost 1 base and J lost 6 bases. Looked up from germline, CDR1 is MGHRA and CDR2 is YSYEKL. The CDR3 has 16 residues. This chain's CDR3 is CASSQGAGTGGSEQYF. In nucleotides, the CDR3 is TGCGCCAGCAGCCAAGGGGCCGGGACAGGGGGATCCGAGCAGTACTTC.

The chain uses TRBV14 and TRBJ2-1; TRBD2 aligns across 15 bases. The CDR3 is made up of 17 amino acids. CDR1 is SGHDN, CDR2 FVKESK, per germline. J was trimmed by 8 bases and V by 3 bases; bases with no gene match: 8. The CDR3 spells CASSHLPGLAGGDEQFF. The CDR3, as DNA: TGTGCCAGCAGCCATCTCCCGGGACTAGCGGGAGGCGATGAGCAGTTCTTC.

The chain recombines TRBV30 with TRBJ1-4; possibly TRBD1 for D (6 bases). Trimming shortened V by 0 bases and J by 3 bases, and 20 bases separated the two germline ends. Germline-derived CDR1 and CDR2 are GTSNPN and SVGIG (reference sequence). This CDR3 contains 18 residues. CDR3 amino acids: CAWSVQGLNIVANEKLFF. The CDR3, as DNA: TGTGCCTGGAGTGTACAGGGACTCAATATCGTAGCTAATGAAAAACTGTTTTTT. Using reference TRBV30 and TRBJ1-4 for the parts outside the CDR3, the full variable domain is SQTIHQWPATLVQPVGSPLSLECTVEGTSNPNLYWYRQAAGRGLQLLFYSVGIGQISSEVPQNLSASRPQDRQFILSSKKLLLSDSGFYLCAWSVQGLNIVANEKLFFGSGTQLSVL.

The rearrangement links TRBV30 to TRBJ2-6; a possible D gene is TRBD1 (7 bases). Germline CDR1 reads GTSNPN; CDR2 reads SVGIG (reference sequence). V gave up 5 bases and J gave up 2 bases, with 25 bases separating them. The CDR3 is made up of 19 amino acids. CDR3 sequence reads: CAWGEVGTAYRTGANVLTF. CDR3 coding DNA: TGTGCCTGGGGGGAGGTGGGGACAGCGTACCGAACTGGGGCCAACGTCCTGACTTTC. Filled out from reference TRBV30 and TRBJ2-6, the complete variable domain reads SQTIHQWPATLVQPVGSPLSLECTVEGTSNPNLYWYRQAAGRGLQLLFYSVGIGQISSEVPQNLSASRPQDRQFILSSKKLLLSDSGFYLCAWGEVGTAYRTGANVLTFGAGSRLTVL.

V and J are TRBV11-1 and TRBJ1-3; D is ambiguous. CDR1 and CDR2 (germline): SGHAT, FQDESV (reference sequence). Trimming left V 3 bases short and J 3 bases short, with 3 bases between. The CDR3 contains 12 residues. The CDR3 loop reads CASSFLGNTIYF. Written as DNA, the CDR3 is TGTGCCAGCAGCTTCCTTGGAAACACCATATATTTT. The full variable domain, completed using reference TRBV11-1 and TRBJ1-3, is EAEVAQSPRYKITEKSQAVAFWCDPISGHATLYWYRQILGQGPELLVQFQDESVVDDSQLPKDRFSAERLKGVDSTLKIQPAELGDSAMYLCASSFLGNTIYFGEGSWLTVV.

The CDR3 DNA reads TGCGCCAGCAGCCCCGACAGGGGCCATGAAAAACTGTTTTTT. Translation: CASSPDRGHEKLFF. The chain is built from TRBV4-1 and TRBJ1-4; 8 positions match TRBD1. The germline gives CDR1 MGHRA, CDR2 YSYEKL. The CDR3 consists of 14 residues. The V and J ends lost 4 bases and 6 bases, in that order; junction bases with no gene match: 4.

This chain connects TRBV6-4 to TRBJ1-1, with a weak D call TRBD1 (5 bases). This CDR3 comprises 16 residues. Trimming pared 3 bases from V and 1 base from J, leaving 15 bases between. Germline V gene data show CDR1 as MRHNA and CDR2 as SNTAGT. DNA of the CDR3: TGTGCCAGCAGTGATAATTCATGGGGGAGGAACACTGAAGCTTTCTTT. Translated, it gives CASSDNSWGRNTEAFF.

The chain uses TRBV11-2 and TRBJ1-1; D is perhaps TRBD1 (6 bases). V lost 2 bases, J lost 7 bases, and 14 bases lay in between. Germline CDR1 reads SGHAT; CDR2 reads FQNNGV. The CDR3 is 14 amino acids. In nucleotides, the CDR3 is TGTGCCAGCAGCTTAAATCCGGGGGCGGTTGAAGCTTTCTTT. This gives the protein CASSLNPGAVEAFF.

The chain combines TRBV11-2 with TRBJ2-7; weak D call: TRBD2 (5 bases). The germline V gene has CDR1 SGHAT and CDR2 FQNNGV. This CDR3 has 15 residues. V lost 3 bases, J lost 2 bases, and 14 bases lay in between. The CDR3 bases are TGTGCCAGCAGCTTTTCCGGTCTCGGGGCCTACGAGCAGTACTTC. Encoded protein: CASSFSGLGAYEQYF.

The chain links TRBV6-4 to TRBJ2-3; 11 bases align to TRBD2. The CDR3 extends over 15 amino acids. Trimming at V came to 3 bases and at J to 2 bases, leaving 1 base not matched to a gene. Germline CDR1 and CDR2: MRHNA and SNTAGT. Here the CDR3 reads CASSDSGRATDTQYF. For the CDR3, the DNA is TGTGCCAGCAGTGATAGCGGGAGGGCCACAGATACGCAGTATTTT.